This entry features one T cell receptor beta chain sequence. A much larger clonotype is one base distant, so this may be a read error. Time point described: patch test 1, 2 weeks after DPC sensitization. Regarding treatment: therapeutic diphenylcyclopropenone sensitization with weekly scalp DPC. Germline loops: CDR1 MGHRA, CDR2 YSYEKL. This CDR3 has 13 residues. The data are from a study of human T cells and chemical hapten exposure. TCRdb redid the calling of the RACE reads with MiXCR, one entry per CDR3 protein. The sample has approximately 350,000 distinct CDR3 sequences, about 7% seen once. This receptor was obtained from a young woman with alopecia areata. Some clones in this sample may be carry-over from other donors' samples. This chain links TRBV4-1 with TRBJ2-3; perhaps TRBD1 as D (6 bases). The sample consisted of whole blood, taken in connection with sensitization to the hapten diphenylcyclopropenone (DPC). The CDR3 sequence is CASSQGAVDSQYF. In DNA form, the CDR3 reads TGCGCCAGCAGCCAGGGGGCCGTAGATTCGCAGTATTTT.